The source of this T cell receptor beta chain is a study of CXCR3-negative and CXCR3-positive naive CD8 T cells. Overall study findings and caveats: Naive cells with CXCR3 showed TRB CDR3s that were more hydrophobic than those in CXCR3-negative naive cells.

Comments on this clonotype: Its antigen remains unknown.

The CDR3 has 16 amino acids. CDR1 and CDR2 (germline): DFQATT, SNEGSKA (reference sequence). 5' RACE with UMI labels generated the TRB cDNA libraries. TCRdb reprocessed the 5' RACE reads, keeping one entry per CDR3 protein, no DNA. Its table lists some 60,000 distinct CDR3 sequences. The rearrangement links TRBV20-1 to TRBJ1-5. This receptor was identified in a human donor in good health. Some clones in this sample may be carry-over from other donors' samples. The sample was naive CXCR3+ CD8+ T cells from blood. Subset of the sample: CD45RO-CCR7+CD27+CD95- naive CD8+ T cells expressing CXCR3 (TNR3+). CDR3: CSARDLGLVGNQPQHF.